The 19 T cell receptor beta chains in this list originate from one sample, sequenced in a study of patients and donors after allogeneic stem cell transplantation (dated by TCRdb to between 2020 and 2021). The library was generated by RT-PCR. Sequencer: NextSeq 550. TCRdb trimmed the raw reads at Q25, called clones with MiXCR and kept productive beta chains. Merged by CDR3 protein, the rows form single entries marked with the most common genes and DNA. This sample gives 40,000 to 45,000 distinct CDR3 sequences in total; over 25% of them show up just once. 72% of the sample is taken by the ten largest. The material sequenced was blood, either unsorted or a sorted T cell fraction (not recorded which). These receptors came from a human donor who was either an allogeneic HSCT recipient or a stem cell or donor lymphocyte infusion donor (not recorded which). It is not recorded whose cells these are; they may come from a transplant donor.

This chain connects TRBV12-3 or TRBV12-4 to TRBJ2-5; TRBD1 is a possible D gene (5 bases). This CDR3 has 17 amino acids. V was trimmed by 5 bases and J by 1 base, leaving 20 bases between them. CDR3 nucleotides: TGTGCCAGCAGTAATAGAGTTCTCGACAGATTCCAAGAGACCCAGTACTTC. Its protein product is CASSNRVLDRFQETQYF.

CDR3 sequence: CASSSSTSGNEQYF. CDR3 bases: TGTGCCAGCAGCTCCTCGACTAGCGGGAACGAGCAGTACTTC. V and J are TRBV9 and TRBJ2-7; 11 nucleotides match TRBD2. CDR1 is SGDLS and CDR2 is YYNGEE in the germline V gene. The CDR3 has 14 residues. V shed 4 bases and J 5 bases; nucleotides not matched to a gene: 5.

V gene TRBV19 combines with J gene TRBJ1-4; the match to TRBD1 covers 7 bases. Germline trimming cut 4 bases from V and 8 bases from J; bases unmatched to any gene: 10. CDR3 size: 15 residues. The germline CDR1 and CDR2 sequences are LNHDA and SQIVND (reference sequence). The CDR3 reads CASSTTGKVDEKLFF. As DNA, the CDR3 is TGTGCCAGTAGTACGACAGGGAAGGTTGACGAAAAACTGTTTTTT.

The CDR3 region is CASSFGLGGGGANIQYF. CDR3 sequence (DNA): TGTGCCAGCAGTTTTGGGTTGGGGGGAGGTGGCGCGAACATTCAGTACTTC. This sequence joins TRBV12-3 or TRBV12-4 and TRBJ2-4, with TRBD2 as a possible D gene (6 bases). Trimming stripped 3 bases from V and 7 bases from J, with 22 bases between. CDR3 length equals 17 residues.

This clonotype has just one count. At one end, the junction sequence differs from germline, possibly due to a read error. The rearrangement uses TRBV4-2 and TRBJ1-5; D is undetermined. The CDR3 length is 15 residues. Germline CDR1 LGHNA, CDR2 YNFKEQ. CDR3 residues: CASSHHERGNQPRHF. Written as DNA, the CDR3 is TGTGCCAGCAGCCATCACGAGAGAGGGAATCAGCCCCGGCATTTT.

The V call is TRBV29-1, the J call TRBJ1-2; 10 positions match TRBD1. This CDR3 is 15 amino acids long. The germline gives CDR1 SQVTM, CDR2 ANQGSEA. The J segment lost 4 bases and the V segment lost 0 bases, leaving 5 bases of the junction unmatched. CDR3 nucleotide sequence: TGCAGCGTTGAAGACGACAGGGGGCGTAGCTATGGCTACACCTTC. Translating gives CSVEDDRGRSYGYTF.

CDR3: CASSLTSFDEQFF. CDR3 bases: TGTGCCAGCAGCTTAACCAGTTTTGATGAGCAGTTCTTC. V and J are TRBV7-3 and TRBJ2-1; the D is unclear. V was cut by 0 bases and J by 8 bases, with 8 bases left in between. This CDR3 comprises 13 residues. Per germline, CDR1 SGHTA and CDR2 FQGTGA.

The V gene is TRBV6-2 or TRBV6-3, the J gene TRBJ2-3, with TRBD1 identical over 10 bases. The CDR3 contains 16 residues. Germline CDR1 and CDR2: MNHEY and SVGEGT. Trimming removed 2 bases from V and 2 bases from J; junction bases left unmatched: 4. CDR3 region: CASSYPDRGPTDTQYF. The CDR3 DNA is TGTGCCAGCAGTTACCCCGACAGGGGGCCCACAGATACGCAGTATTTT.

This clonotype was counted a single time. The V call is TRBV11-1, the J call TRBJ2-3; no reliable D call. The CDR3 is made up of 12 amino acids. Trimming removed 5 bases from V and 6 bases from J, with 9 bases in between. CDR1 and CDR2 (germline): SGHAT, FQDESV (reference sequence). The CDR3 loop is CASSLYTDTQYF. The CDR3 DNA reads TGTGCCAGCAGCCTGTATACCGATACGCAGTATTTT.

In DNA form, the CDR3 reads TGTGCCAGCAGCTTCGGGATTGGCACAGATACGCAGTATTTT. Translated, it gives CASSFGIGTDTQYF. The chain joins TRBV5-6 to TRBJ2-3, with TRBD2 as a possible D gene (5 bases). CDR3 length equals 14 residues. Between the trimmed V and J ends, which lost 2 bases and 1 base, there was a span of 8 bases. From germline, CDR1 is SGHDT and CDR2 YYEEEE.

J is TRBJ1-5 and V is TRBV7-9; D unclear. Deletions cut 2 bases from V and 5 bases from J, with 16 bases between. The CDR3 spans 16 residues. The V gene's germline CDR1 is SEHNR and CDR2 FQNEAQ (reference sequence). The DNA of the CDR3 is TGTGCCAGCAGCTTACAGCAAGGACCTGGGGATCAGCCCCAGCATTTT. Amino acids: CASSLQQGPGDQPQHF.

The J gene is TRBJ2-3, the V gene TRBV9; D is unresolved. Per germline, CDR1 SGDLS and CDR2 YYNGEE. The CDR3 extends over 14 amino acids. Trimming pared 0 bases from V and 2 bases from J, leaving 7 bases between. The CDR3 reads CASSVARTTDTQYF. CDR3 DNA sequence: TGTGCCAGCAGCGTAGCTCGGACCACAGATACGCAGTATTTT.

This clonotype occurred a few times. The chain links TRBV12-3 or TRBV12-4 to TRBJ2-1, with TRBD2 identical over 14 bases. The V segment lost 4 bases and the J segment 9 bases; nucleotides outside the gene matches: 5. The CDR3 is made up of 15 amino acids. In DNA, the CDR3 is TGTGCCAGCAGTTCGGGACTAGCGGGAGTAGCTGAGCAGTTCTTC. Encoded protein: CASSSGLAGVAEQFF.

The chain recombines TRBV27 with TRBJ2-1; 9 nucleotides line up with TRBD1. The CDR3 runs 15 residues. Germline V CDR1 and CDR2: MNHEY, SMNVEV (reference sequence). V was clipped by 5 bases and J by 6 bases; unmatched bases: 8. This chain's CDR3 is CASSMESGQGNEQFF. CDR3 in DNA: TGTGCCAGCAGTATGGAATCGGGACAGGGCAATGAGCAGTTCTTC.

This clonotype has just a few counts. V gene TRBV5-1 combines with J gene TRBJ1-4; a possible D gene is TRBD1 (6 bases). Trimming stripped 4 bases from V and 5 bases from J, with 21 bases between. Germline-derived CDR1 and CDR2 are SGHRS and YFSETQ. The length of the CDR3 is 17 residues. For the CDR3, the DNA is TGCGCCAGCAGCCCTACCCTCAGGGGCGGGATGAATGAAAAACTGTTTTTT. As protein: CASSPTLRGGMNEKLFF.

On this clonotype itself: The junction departs from germline at one end; a sequencing error may be responsible. The V gene is TRBV28, the J gene TRBJ1-2; D call uncertain. The CDR3 is 13 residues long. Germline lookup yields CDR1 MDHEN and CDR2 SYDVKM. The DNA of the CDR3 is TGTGCCAGCAGTGGGGTCGGGAGGTTTGGCTACACTTTC. This codes for CASSGVGRFGYTF.

The gene calls are TRBV27 and TRBJ2-3, with 8 bases fitting TRBD2. The germline CDR1 and CDR2 sequences are MNHEY and SMNVEV (reference sequence). The CDR3 has 15 residues. V gave up 3 bases and J gave up 4 bases; unmatched junction bases: 6. The CDR3 sequence is CASSFYGRAADTQYF. For the CDR3, the DNA is TGTGCCAGCAGTTTCTACGGGAGGGCGGCAGATACGCAGTATTTT.

V is TRBV6-1 and J is TRBJ1-2; 11 nucleotides match TRBD1. The CDR3 spans 15 residues. With 7 bases clipped from V and 4 bases from J, the junction kept 8 bases outside the gene matches. Germline CDR1 is MNHNS and CDR2 is SASEGT. CDR3 sequence reads: CASTAGQGVVYGYTF. DNA for the CDR3: TGTGCCAGCACCGCGGGACAGGGGGTAGTCTATGGCTACACCTTC.

This clonotype came up a few times. V is TRBV12-3 or TRBV12-4 and J is TRBJ1-5; D gene unclear. The CDR3 has 12 amino acids. Trimming shortened V by 6 bases and J by 4 bases, and 7 bases separated the two germline ends. CDR3 sequence (DNA): TGTGCCAGCAGACCCCCGAATCAGCCCCAGCATTTT. It yields the protein CASRPPNQPQHF.